Listed below are T cell receptor beta chains from one sample, sequenced in a study of immune evolution from preneoplasia to lung adenocarcinoma. Profiling relied on immunoSEQ multiplex PCR, and the TCRdb table lists in-frame clones only, not all of them. This sample has thousands of clones, with approximately 86% found just once. The sequencing sample was made of FFPE minimally invasive lung adenocarcinoma tissue. The receptors were gathered from a donor older than 65 with lung adenocarcinoma. CDR3s include the opening cysteine and the closing phenylalanine or tryptophan. D genes are given only for firm matches. Not every row has a clone size; where given, it reads once, few, many or a size class.

abundance	d_gene	v_gene	j_gene	CDR3nt	CDR3aa
.	.	TRBV2	TRBJ1-4	TGTGCCAGCTTGCTTCAGGCAGGGGATGAAAAACTGTTTTTT	CASLLQAGDEKLFF
.	.	TRBV11-2	TRBJ2-2	TGTGCCAGCAGCTTAGAGCAGAGGGCCGGGGAGCTGTTTTTT	CASSLEQRAGELFF
.	TRBD2	TRBV9	TRBJ2-7	TGTGCCAGCAGCGCTTTAGCGGGAGAGCAGTACTTC	CASSALAGEQYF
.	TRBD1	TRBV7-2	TRBJ1-5	TGTGCCAGCAGCTCCTTAGGGACAGGGAATCAGCCCCAGCATTTT	CASSSLGTGNQPQHF
.	.	TRBV19	TRBJ2-7	TGTGTTGTAAGCAAGAGGGAGGCCTACGAGCAGTACTTC	CVVSKREAYEQYF
once	TRBD2	TRBV19	TRBJ2-3	TGTGCCAGTAGCACGAGCGGGGGGAGTCGGCATACGCAGTATTTT	CASSTSGGSRHTQYF
.	TRBD2	TRBV7-9	TRBJ2-2	TGTGCCACTAGCGGGAGGTTGAACGGGGAGCTGTTTTTT	CATSGRLNGELFF
.	.	TRBV5-1	TRBJ1-4	TGCGCCAGCAGCTTGACGGGGGCCCCGGGGGAAAAACTGTTTTTT	CASSLTGAPGEKLFF
.	.	TRBV29-1	TRBJ2-2	TGCAGCGTTCGAAAGGGGACTTATGGGGAGCTGTTTTTT	CSVRKGTYGELFF
.	.	TRBV30	TRBJ1-1	TGTGCCTGGAGTGTGCGGGTGAACACTGAAGCTTTCTTT	CAWSVRVNTEAFF
.	.	TRBV4-3	TRBJ2-2	TGCGCCAGCAGCCGCAGACAGCTAGGGGACACCGGGGAGCTGTTTTTT	CASSRRQLGDTGELFF
.	.	TRBV7-2	TRBJ2-5	TGTGCCAGCAGACCTACACCACAAGAGACCCAGTACTTC	CASRPTPQETQYF
.	.	TRBV28	TRBJ2-7	TGTGCCAGCTCCACCTTGCGGGAGCAGTACTTC	CASSTLREQYF
.	TRBD1	TRBV9	TRBJ2-7	TGTGCCAGCAGCCCAACAGGGGCAACCTACGAGCAGTACTTC	CASSPTGATYEQYF
.	.	TRBV4-3	TRBJ1-5	TGCGCCAGCAGCCAAGACTCTCGTGCTCAGCCCCAGCATTTT	CASSQDSRAQPQHF
.	.	TRBV6-1	TRBJ2-2	TGTGCCAGCAGTGAAGGACTACCTACCGGGGAGCTGTTTTTT	CASSEGLPTGELFF
.	.	TRBV10-3	TRBJ1-1	TGTGCCATCAGTGGGCCCGGGAACACTGAAGCTTTCTTT	CAISGPGNTEAFF
.	.	TRBV4-1	TRBJ1-1	TGCGCCAGCAGCCAAGATAGGTATCGGATGAACACTGAAGCTTTCTTT	CASSQDRYRMNTEAFF
.	.	TRBV4-2	TRBJ2-1	TGTGCCAGCAGCTGGCGTGAGCAGTTCTTC	CASSWREQFF
.	.	TRBV4-2	TRBJ1-2	TGTGCCAGCAGCCAAGCCGGGACTGACAACTATGGCTACACCTTC	CASSQAGTDNYGYTF
.	TRBD1	TRBV25-1	TRBJ2-1	TGTGCCAGCAGTTCCAAGGACAGGACCTACAATGAGCAGTTCTTC	CASSSKDRTYNEQFF
.	TRBD1	TRBV18	TRBJ1-2	TGTGCCAGCTCACCGGGTCAGGACAGGGGGCTTTATGGCTACACCTTC	CASSPGQDRGLYGYTF
.	.	TRBV2	TRBJ1-5	TGTGCCAGCAGTGATCCGGGACGGCCCCAGCATTTT	CASSDPGRPQHF
once	.	TRBV7-8	TRBJ1-2	TGTGCCAGCAGCCGCCGTCCCTTATCGGACTATGGCTACACCTTC	CASSRRPLSDYGYTF
.	.	TRBV9	TRBJ2-2	TGTGCCAGCAGCCCCAGAGCGGTGACCGGGGAGCTGTTTTTT	CASSPRAVTGELFF
.	TRBD2	TRBV11-2	TRBJ2-4	TGTGCCAGCAGCAGAACGGGAGGGGCCAAAAACATTCAGTACTTC	CASSRTGGAKNIQYF
.	.	TRBV19	TRBJ1-5	TGTGCCAGTAAAGCCCAGGGAAGCGGCAATCAGCCCCAGCATTTT	CASKAQGSGNQPQHF
.	.	TRBV30	TRBJ1-2	TGTGCCTGGAGTGTAAGCACCTATGGCTACACCTTC	CAWSVSTYGYTF
.	.	TRBV4-1	TRBJ1-1	TGCGCCAGCAGCCAAGATTTAGCCAGGGAAGCTTTCTTT	CASSQDLAREAFF
.	.	TRBV6-5	TRBJ1-6	TGTGCCAGCAGATTGGTCGAGGTCGGGTCACCCCTCCACTTT	CASRLVEVGSPLHF
.	.	TRBV6-5	TRBJ1-1	TGTGCCAGCAGTTCCAGGGCCATGAACACTGAAGCTTTCTTT	CASSSRAMNTEAFF
.	TRBD2	TRBV11-3	TRBJ2-3	TGTGCCAGCAGCGCCCGGACTAGCGGGAAGACAGATACGCAGTATTTT	CASSARTSGKTDTQYF
.	.	TRBV14	TRBJ2-1	TGTGCCAGCAGTTTGAAGGGAGGGGGGCATGAGCAGTTCTTC	CASSLKGGGHEQFF
.	TRBD2	TRBV7-2	TRBJ2-2	TGTGCCAGCAGCTTGGTCCAAGCGGGAGTTGGGGAGCTGTTTTTT	CASSLVQAGVGELFF
.	.	TRBV6-1	TRBJ2-1	TGTGCCAGCAGTGAGGTGGGGGGCACCTACAATGAGCAGTTCTTC	CASSEVGGTYNEQFF
.	.	TRBV6-1	TRBJ2-7	TGTGCCAGCAACGGAGGAGGACCCACAACACGGCAGTACTTC	CASNGGGPTTRQYF
few	.	TRBV5-1	TRBJ1-5	TGCGCCAGCAGACTTGAGGACGGCCAGCCCCAGCATTTT	CASRLEDGQPQHF
few	.	TRBV5-6	TRBJ1-2	TGTGCCAGCAGCTTGGGAGGTTCAGCGGAGGGCTACACCTTC	CASSLGGSAEGYTF
.	.	TRBV5-1	TRBJ1-1	TGCGCCAGCAGCTTGGTCGTGGGAGGGACTGAAGCTTTCTTT	CASSLVVGGTEAFF
.	.	TRBV19	TRBJ1-5	TGTGCCAGTAGGGATGACCTAGTTTGCATTTTT	CASRDDLVCIF
.	.	TRBV7-9	TRBJ2-3	TGTGCCGGCCGCTTAACCGCGGTTACCGGTACGCAGTATTTT	CAGRLTAVTGTQYF
.	.	TRBV5-1	TRBJ2-7	TGCGCCAGCAGCTCATCCTACGAGCAGTACTTC	CASSSSYEQYF
.	.	TRBV6-5	TRBJ2-1	TGTGCCAGCAGCCGGACAGACAATGAGCAGTTCTTC	CASSRTDNEQFF
.	.	TRBV30	TRBJ2-6	TGTGCCTGGAGTGATGGGATCGGGGCCAACGTCCTGACTTTC	CAWSDGIGANVLTF
.	.	TRBV5-8	TRBJ2-1	TGTGCCAGCAGCTTATATCGGGCCTACAATGAGCAGTTCTTC	CASSLYRAYNEQFF
.	TRBD1	TRBV9	TRBJ2-1	TGTGCCAGCAGCGAGGGGTCGGGACAGGGGTCTAATGAGCAGTTCTTC	CASSEGSGQGSNEQFF
few	.	TRBV6-1	TRBJ1-5	TGTGCCATCGACAGAATTTCAGGCCAGCCCCAGCATTTT	CAIDRISGQPQHF
.	TRBD1	TRBV29-1	TRBJ2-7	TGCAGCGTTCCACAGGGGAGCCACGAGCAGTACTTC	CSVPQGSHEQYF
.	.	TRBV11-2	TRBJ2-7	TGTGCCAGCAGCTTAGATAAAGGTGGGAGGTACGAGCAGTACTTC	CASSLDKGGRYEQYF
.	TRBD1	TRBV11-2	TRBJ2-1	TGTGCCAGCAGCCCAATGACAGGGCCCTACAATGAGCAGTTCTTC	CASSPMTGPYNEQFF
.	TRBD1	TRBV7-2	TRBJ1-2	TGTGCCAGCAGCTTGTGGGGGACAGGGGCGGATGGCTACACCTTC	CASSLWGTGADGYTF
.	TRBD2	TRBV12-5	TRBJ2-2	TGTGCTAGTGGGACTCGATTTAGCGGGAGGGGGAACACCGGGGAGCTGTTTTTT	CASGTRFSGRGNTGELFF
.	.	TRBV7-8	TRBJ2-2	TGTGCCAGCAGCTTATATGTGATCACAACCGGGGAGCTGTTTTTT	CASSLYVITTGELFF
.	TRBD1	TRBV10-3	TRBJ1-5	TGTGCCATCAGTGCGGACAGGAAAGGCAATCAGCCCCAGCATTTT	CAISADRKGNQPQHF
.	TRBD2	TRBV19	TRBJ2-3	TGTGCCAGTAGTTCCCGGGGGGGATCAGATACGCAGTATTTT	CASSSRGGSDTQYF
.	TRBD2	TRBV5-1	TRBJ2-1	TGCGCCAGCAGCTTGTCGGGCGGGAGGGCCGTTGTAGGCAATGAGCAGTTCTTC	CASSLSGGRAVVGNEQFF
few	.	TRBV7-3	TRBJ2-3	TGTGCCAGCAGCTTACAGGCCAGCACAGATACGCAGTATTTT	CASSLQASTDTQYF
.	.	TRBV4-3	TRBJ2-6	TGCGCCAGCAGCCAAGATCAAGGGTCTGGGGCCAACGTCCTGACTTTC	CASSQDQGSGANVLTF
.	.	TRBV30	TRBJ1-2	TGTGCCTGGAGTGTAGGGGGTGGCTACACCTTC	CAWSVGGGYTF